The entry that follows covers one T cell receptor beta chain sequence. Its antigen remains unknown. There are 14 residues in the CDR3. Germline lookup yields CDR1 MNHNS and CDR2 SASEGT. Trimming stripped 3 bases from V and 0 bases from J, with 9 bases between. Individual cDNA molecules were tagged with unique molecular identifiers, the study reported. Via MiXCR, TCRdb re-called the 5' RACE reads, giving one row per CDR3 protein. The sample has 50,000 to 65,000 distinct CDR3 sequences, about 9.3% seen once. The source of the sample is a study of early T cells in non-severe SARS-CoV-2 infection. Study outcomes and limitations: Anti-spike CD8 responses were favored in VDJdb matching, and private and CD4 specificities were missed.

Sequencing was carried out using whole blood. The clonotype was recovered from an adult who was a healthcare worker with PCR-confirmed SARS-CoV-2 infection or an uninfected control (not recorded which). The rearrangement joins TRBV6-1 to TRBJ2-7; no clear D. For the CDR3, the DNA is TGTGCCAGCAGTGATTTACGGAGCTCCTACGAGCAGTACTTC. It encodes CASSDLRSSYEQYF.